A single TCR beta chain is shown here with its context. The sample originates from a study of CD8 T cells in Susac syndrome. Blood CD8+ and CD4+ T cells underwent high-throughput TCR beta sequencing. The authors negatively isolated CD8+ and CD4+ T cells and FACS-enriched TEMRA cells. The J segment lost 0 bases and the V segment lost 4 bases, leaving 9 bases of the junction unmatched. CDR3 length: 16 residues. From germline, CDR1 is SGHRS and CDR2 YFSETQ. A quantity of about 0.5 to 1 ug RNA underwent reverse transcription using random hexamers. TCRdb re-called the immunoSEQ multiplex PCR reads with MiXCR, one entry per CDR3 protein. The sample includes 330,000 or so distinct CDR3 sequences, 75% to 90% of them seen just once.

The receptor was isolated from a human donor with multiple sclerosis. The chain couples TRBV5-1 to TRBJ2-7; 8 bases map to TRBD1. The sample comprised CD8+ T cells from PBMCs. CDR3 nucleotide sequence: TGCGCCAGCAGCCTCGGACAGGGCGCCCACTCCTACGAGCAGTACTTC. Translated: CASSLGQGAHSYEQYF. Drawing the rest from reference TRBV5-1 and TRBJ2-7, the complete variable domain is KAGVTQTPRYLIKTRGQQVTLSCSPISGHRSVSWYQQTPGQGLQFLFEYFSETQRNKGNFPGRFSGRQFSNSRSEMNVSTLELGDSALYLCASSLGQGAHSYEQYFGPGTRLTVT.